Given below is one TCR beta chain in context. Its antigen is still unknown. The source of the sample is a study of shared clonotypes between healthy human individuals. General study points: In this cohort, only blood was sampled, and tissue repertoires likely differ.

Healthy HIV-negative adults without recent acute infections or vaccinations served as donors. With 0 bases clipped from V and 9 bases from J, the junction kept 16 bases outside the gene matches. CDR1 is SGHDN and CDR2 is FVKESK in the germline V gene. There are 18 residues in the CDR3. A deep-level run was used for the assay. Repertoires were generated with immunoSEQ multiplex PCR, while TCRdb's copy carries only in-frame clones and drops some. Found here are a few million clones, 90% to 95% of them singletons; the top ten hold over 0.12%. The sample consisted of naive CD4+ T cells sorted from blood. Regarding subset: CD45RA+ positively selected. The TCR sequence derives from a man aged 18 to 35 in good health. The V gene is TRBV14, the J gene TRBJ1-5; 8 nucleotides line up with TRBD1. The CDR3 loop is CASSQDSMAGGHGAPQHF. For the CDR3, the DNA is TGTGCCAGCAGCCAAGACTCCATGGCAGGGGGCCATGGCGCGCCCCAGCATTTT.